What follows are 18 T cell receptor beta chains derived from one specimen sequenced in a study of blood T cell repertoires in COVID-19. Method: immunoSEQ multiplex PCR; TCRdb's copy keeps in-frame clones and lacks some. Among around 150,000 clones, roughly 80% were seen once, and the ten largest hold approximately 3.9%. Material for sequencing was peripheral blood. The receptors come from an older woman with acute or convalescent COVID-19.

V gene TRBV2 combines with J gene TRBJ1-5; D remains ambiguous. CDR1 is SNHLY and CDR2 is FYNNEI in the germline V gene. This CDR3 has 12 residues. The V gene lost 6 bases and the J gene lost 4 bases, with 7 bases spanning the gap. The CDR3, as DNA: TGTGCCAGCAGCGACGGGAATCAGCCCCAGCATTTT. This translates into CASSDGNQPQHF.

This sequence joins TRBV7-9 and TRBJ1-1; the D gene is possibly TRBD1 (6 bases). CDR1 and CDR2 from the germline V gene are SEHNR and FQNEAQ (reference sequence). Trimming cost V 6 bases and J 1 base, with 12 bases left between them. The CDR3 sequence is 14 residues long. The CDR3, as DNA: TGTGCCAGCAGGCCACAGGGAGCGAACACTGAAGCTTTCTTT. Its translation: CASRPQGANTEAFF.

The J gene is TRBJ1-2, the V gene TRBV29-1; no clear D gene. The CDR3 sequence is 14 residues long. The V end was cut by 3 bases, the J end by 0 bases, with 11 bases between. In germline, CDR1 is SQVTM, CDR2 ANQGSEA. CDR3 DNA sequence: TGCAGCGTTGATAACCCCGGGACTAACTATGGCTACACCTTC. Translated, it gives CSVDNPGTNYGYTF.

A single count supports this clone. The chain combines TRBV27 with TRBJ1-6; a possible D gene is TRBD1 (6 bases). There are 17 residues in the CDR3. Germline-derived CDR1 and CDR2 are MNHEY and SMNVEV (reference sequence). V was cut by 3 bases and J by 7 bases, with 19 bases left in between. The CDR3 DNA is TGTGCCAGCAGTTTGGGACACGGGGTAGGGCCGAATTCACCCCTCCACTTT. This translates into CASSLGHGVGPNSPLHF.

The J gene is TRBJ2-7, the V gene TRBV2; 10 bases map to TRBD2. The CDR3 has 14 residues. Germline CDR1 reads SNHLY; CDR2 reads FYNNEI. Trimming took 4 bases from V and 7 from J; bases not matched to a gene: 7. This chain's CDR3 is CASSGLAGVLEQYF. CDR3 sequence (DNA): TGTGCCAGCAGTGGCCTAGCGGGGGTCCTGGAGCAGTACTTC.

The genes are TRBV7-9 and TRBJ2-3, with no clear D. CDR3 length: 14 amino acids. Germline CDR1 reads SEHNR; CDR2 reads FQNEAQ (reference sequence). Trimming removed 1 base from V and 0 bases from J, with 5 bases in between. CDR3 nucleotide sequence: TGTGCCAGCAGCTTAGATCCGAGCACAGATACGCAGTATTTT. This gives the protein CASSLDPSTDTQYF.

This chain joins TRBV5-1 and TRBJ2-1; perhaps TRBD1 as D (6 bases). V was cut by 3 bases and J by 8 bases, with 12 bases left in between. CDR3 length equals 13 residues. Germline assignment: CDR1 SGHRS and CDR2 YFSETQ. The CDR3 reads CASSWQQGHEQFF. CDR3 nucleotides: TGCGCCAGCAGCTGGCAACAGGGTCATGAGCAGTTCTTC.

This clone was observed once. The V gene is TRBV7-9, the J gene TRBJ1-5; 7 bases are shared with TRBD1. The CDR3 runs 16 residues. Germline trimming cut 4 bases from V and 4 bases from J; bases unmatched to any gene: 10. Per germline, CDR1 SEHNR and CDR2 FQNEAQ (reference sequence). The CDR3 protein is CASSSTRDSENQPQHF. The CDR3 nucleotides are TGTGCCAGCAGCTCGACTCGGGACAGCGAAAATCAGCCCCAGCATTTT.

This chain joins TRBV28 and TRBJ1-1; D uncertain. Germline V gene lookup returns CDR1 MDHEN and CDR2 SYDVKM. The V and J ends lost 7 bases and 5 bases respectively, with 17 bases between them. This CDR3 is 14 amino acids long. The CDR3 spells CASILSPTGTEAFF. DNA of the CDR3: TGTGCCAGCATACTTTCGCCAACGGGGACTGAAGCTTTCTTT.

This chain joins TRBV27 and TRBJ2-1, with 8 bases aligning to TRBD2. The CDR3 has 17 residues. The trim removed 2 bases at V and 1 base at J, leaving 7 bases unmatched. CDR1 and CDR2 (germline): MNHEY, SMNVEV (reference sequence). The CDR3 DNA sequence: TGTGCCAGCAGTTTAGGGTTAAGCGGGAGATCCTACAATGAGCAGTTCTTC. Translated, it gives CASSLGLSGRSYNEQFF.

The V gene is TRBV6-5, the J gene TRBJ1-2; 10 positions agree with TRBD1. This CDR3 is built from 15 residues. Germline trimming cut 5 bases from V and 11 bases from J; bases unmatched to any gene: 14. Germline CDR1 MNHEY, CDR2 SVGAGI. The CDR3 loop is CASSLQARDRGRYTF. The CDR3 DNA reads TGTGCCAGCAGTCTTCAAGCCCGGGACAGGGGTCGGTACACCTTC.

The genes are TRBV28 and TRBJ2-3; no clear D gene. Germline V lookup: CDR1 MDHEN, CDR2 SYDVKM. Deletions cut 2 bases from V and 3 bases from J, with 15 bases between. The CDR3 totals 16 residues. The CDR3 loop is CASSLGRQVLTDTQYF. For the CDR3, the DNA is TGTGCCAGCAGTTTAGGTAGGCAGGTCCTGACAGATACGCAGTATTTT.

This chain uses TRBV18 with TRBJ2-1; tentative D call: TRBD2 (5 bases). Germline CDR1 is KGHSH and CDR2 is LQKENI. V lost 3 bases, J lost 5 bases, and 14 bases lay in between. The CDR3 is 15 residues long. The CDR3 region has the DNA TGTGCCAGCTCACCTTTTGGGAGCCTGGACAATGAGCAGTTCTTC. Its translation: CASSPFGSLDNEQFF.

The chain joins TRBV19 to TRBJ2-3; 12 bases align to TRBD2. Germline CDR1 is LNHDA and CDR2 is SQIVND (reference sequence). Trimming took 7 bases from V and 10 from J; bases not matched to a gene: 12. The CDR3 has 15 amino acids. Here the CDR3 reads CASTDVASGRVSQYF. The CDR3, as DNA: TGTGCCAGTACCGATGTGGCTAGCGGGAGGGTTTCGCAGTATTTT. Full variable domain (remainder filled in from reference TRBV19 and TRBJ2-3): DGGITQSPKYLFRKEGQNVTLSCEQNLNHDAMYWYRQDPGQGLRLIYYSQIVNDFQKGDIAEGYSVSREKKESFPLTVTSAQKNPTAFYLCASTDVASGRVSQYFGPGTRLTVL.

The chain carries TRBV20-1 and TRBJ1-5; maybe TRBD1 (5 bases). V dropped 3 bases and J dropped 2 bases, with 11 bases sitting between them. The CDR3 spans 14 residues. Germline loops: CDR1 DFQATT, CDR2 SNEGSKA (reference sequence). In DNA form, the CDR3 reads TGCAGTGCTAGTGGGCAGGGTGGCAATCAGCCCCAGCATTTT. Translated, it gives CSASGQGGNQPQHF.

This chain joins TRBV27 and TRBJ1-4; TRBD1 is a possible D gene (5 bases). Germline V lookup: CDR1 MNHEY, CDR2 SMNVEV (reference sequence). The CDR3 has 14 residues. Trimming cost V 1 base and J 5 bases, with 8 bases left between them. The DNA for the CDR3 is TGTGCCAGCAGTTTATGGTCAGGGAATGAAAAACTGTTTTTT. As protein: CASSLWSGNEKLFF.

The rearrangement links TRBV2 to TRBJ1-5; D is unresolved. CDR3 length: 13 amino acids. The V gene lost 6 bases and the J gene lost 6 bases, with 12 bases spanning the gap. Germline lookup yields CDR1 SNHLY and CDR2 FYNNEI. The CDR3 DNA reads TGTGCCAGCAGGCGGGAGGATGGTCAGCCCCAGCATTTT. Its protein product is CASRREDGQPQHF.

The rearrangement joins TRBV19 to TRBJ2-1, with 9 bases fitting TRBD1. Per the germline V gene, CDR1 is LNHDA and CDR2 is SQIVND (reference sequence). After removal of 3 bases from V and 4 bases from J, the junction contained 4 bases not matched to a gene. The CDR3 consists of 15 residues. For the CDR3, the DNA is TGTGCCAGTAGTATCCTTGGACAGGGGTACAATGAGCAGTTCTTC. It is translated as CASSILGQGYNEQFF.